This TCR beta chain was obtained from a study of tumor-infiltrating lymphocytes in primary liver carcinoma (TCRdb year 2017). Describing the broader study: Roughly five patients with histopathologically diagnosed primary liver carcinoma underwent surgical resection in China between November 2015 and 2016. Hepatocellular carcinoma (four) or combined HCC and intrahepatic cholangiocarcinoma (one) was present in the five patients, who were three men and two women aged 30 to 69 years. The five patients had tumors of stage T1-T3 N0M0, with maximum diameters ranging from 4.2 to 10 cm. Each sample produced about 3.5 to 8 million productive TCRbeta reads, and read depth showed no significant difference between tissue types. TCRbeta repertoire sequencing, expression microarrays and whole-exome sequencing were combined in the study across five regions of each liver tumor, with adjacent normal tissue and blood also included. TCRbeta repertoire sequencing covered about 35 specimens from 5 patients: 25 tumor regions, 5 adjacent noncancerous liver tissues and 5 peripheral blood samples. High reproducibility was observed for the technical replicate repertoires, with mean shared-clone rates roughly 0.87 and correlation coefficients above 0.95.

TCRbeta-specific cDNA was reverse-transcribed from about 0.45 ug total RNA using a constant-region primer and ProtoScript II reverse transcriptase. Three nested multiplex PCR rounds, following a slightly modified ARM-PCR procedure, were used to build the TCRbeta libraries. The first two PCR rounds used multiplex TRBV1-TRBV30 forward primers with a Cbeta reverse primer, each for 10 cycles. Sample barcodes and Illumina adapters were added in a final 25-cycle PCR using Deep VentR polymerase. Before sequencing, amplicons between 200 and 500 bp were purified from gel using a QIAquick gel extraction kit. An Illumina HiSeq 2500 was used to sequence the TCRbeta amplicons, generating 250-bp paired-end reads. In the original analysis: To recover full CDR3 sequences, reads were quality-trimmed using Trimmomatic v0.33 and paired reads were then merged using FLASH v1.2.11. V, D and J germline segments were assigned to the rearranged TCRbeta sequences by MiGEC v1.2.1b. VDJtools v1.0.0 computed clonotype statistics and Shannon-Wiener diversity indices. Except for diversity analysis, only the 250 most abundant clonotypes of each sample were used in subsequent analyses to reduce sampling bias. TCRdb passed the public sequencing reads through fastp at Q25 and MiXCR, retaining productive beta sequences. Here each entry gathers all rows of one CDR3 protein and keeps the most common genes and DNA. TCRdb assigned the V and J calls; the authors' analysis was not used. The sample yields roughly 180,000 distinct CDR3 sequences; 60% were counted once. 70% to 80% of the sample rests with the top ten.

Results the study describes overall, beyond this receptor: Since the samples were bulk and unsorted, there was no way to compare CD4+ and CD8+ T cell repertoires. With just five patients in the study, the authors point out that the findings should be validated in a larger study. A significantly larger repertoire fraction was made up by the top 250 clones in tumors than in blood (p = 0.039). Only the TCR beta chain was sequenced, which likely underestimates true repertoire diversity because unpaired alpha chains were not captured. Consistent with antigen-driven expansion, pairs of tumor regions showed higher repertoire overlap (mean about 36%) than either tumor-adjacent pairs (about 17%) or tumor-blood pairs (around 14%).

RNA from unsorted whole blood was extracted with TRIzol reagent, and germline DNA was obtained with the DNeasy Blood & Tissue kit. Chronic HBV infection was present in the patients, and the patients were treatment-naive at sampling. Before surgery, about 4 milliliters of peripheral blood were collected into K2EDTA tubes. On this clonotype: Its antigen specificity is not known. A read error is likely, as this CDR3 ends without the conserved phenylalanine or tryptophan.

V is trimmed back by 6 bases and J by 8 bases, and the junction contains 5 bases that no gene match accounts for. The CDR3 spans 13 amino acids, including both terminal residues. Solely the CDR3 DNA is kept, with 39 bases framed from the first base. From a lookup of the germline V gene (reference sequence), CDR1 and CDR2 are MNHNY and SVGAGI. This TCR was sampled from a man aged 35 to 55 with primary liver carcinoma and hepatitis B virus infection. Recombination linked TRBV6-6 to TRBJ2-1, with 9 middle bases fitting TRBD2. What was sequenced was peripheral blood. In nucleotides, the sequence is TGTGCCAGCAGGGGCGGGGGGGATGATGAGCAGTTCTCC. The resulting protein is CASRGGGDDEQFS.